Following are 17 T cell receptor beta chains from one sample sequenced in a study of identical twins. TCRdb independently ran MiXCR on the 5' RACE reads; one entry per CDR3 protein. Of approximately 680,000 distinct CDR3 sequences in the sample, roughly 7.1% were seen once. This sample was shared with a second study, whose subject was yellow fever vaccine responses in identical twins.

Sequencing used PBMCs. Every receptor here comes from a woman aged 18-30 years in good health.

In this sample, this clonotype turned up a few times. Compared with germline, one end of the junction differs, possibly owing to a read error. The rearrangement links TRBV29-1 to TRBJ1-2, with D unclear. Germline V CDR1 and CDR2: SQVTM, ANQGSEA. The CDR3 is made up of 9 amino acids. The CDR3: CSVEYDYTF. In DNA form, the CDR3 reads TGCAGCGTTGAATATGACTACACCTTC. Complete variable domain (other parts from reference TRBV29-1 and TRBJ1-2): SAVISQKPSRDICQRGTSLTIQCQVDSQVTMMFWYRQQPGQSLTLIATANQGSEATYESGFVIDKFPISRPNLTFSTLTVSNMSPEDSSIYLCSVEYDYTFGSGTRLTVV.

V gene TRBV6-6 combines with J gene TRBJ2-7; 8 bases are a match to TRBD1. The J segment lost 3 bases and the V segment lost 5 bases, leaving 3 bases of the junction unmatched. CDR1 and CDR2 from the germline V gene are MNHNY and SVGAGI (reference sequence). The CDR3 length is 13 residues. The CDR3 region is CASSTGGDYEQYF. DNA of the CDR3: TGTGCCAGCAGTACAGGGGGAGACTACGAGCAGTACTTC.

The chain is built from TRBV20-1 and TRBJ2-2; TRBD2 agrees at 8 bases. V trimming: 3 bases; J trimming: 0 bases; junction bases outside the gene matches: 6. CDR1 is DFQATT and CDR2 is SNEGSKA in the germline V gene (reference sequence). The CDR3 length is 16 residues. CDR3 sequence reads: CSARGLAGSNTGELFF. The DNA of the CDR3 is TGCAGTGCTAGGGGTTTAGCGGGGTCGAACACCGGGGAGCTGTTTTTT.

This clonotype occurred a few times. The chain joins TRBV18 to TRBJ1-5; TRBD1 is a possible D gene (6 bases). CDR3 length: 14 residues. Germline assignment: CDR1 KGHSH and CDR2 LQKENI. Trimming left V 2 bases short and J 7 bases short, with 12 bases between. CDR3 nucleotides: TGTGCCAGCTCACCAGAGGGGGGGCCCCAGCCCCAGCATTTT. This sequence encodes CASSPEGGPQPQHF.

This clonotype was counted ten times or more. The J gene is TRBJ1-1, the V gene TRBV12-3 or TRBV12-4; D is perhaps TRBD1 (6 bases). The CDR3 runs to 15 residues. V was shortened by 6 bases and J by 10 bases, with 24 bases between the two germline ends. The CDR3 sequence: CASSALDRFRDIAFF. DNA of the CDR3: TGTGCCAGCAGCGCCCTCGACAGGTTTCGGGACATAGCTTTCTTT.

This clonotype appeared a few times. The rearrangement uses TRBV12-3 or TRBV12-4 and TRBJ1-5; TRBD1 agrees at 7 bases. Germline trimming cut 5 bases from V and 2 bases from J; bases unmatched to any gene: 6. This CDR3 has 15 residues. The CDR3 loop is CASSPHRGRNQPQHF. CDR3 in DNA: TGTGCCAGCAGTCCCCACAGGGGACGCAATCAGCCCCAGCATTTT.

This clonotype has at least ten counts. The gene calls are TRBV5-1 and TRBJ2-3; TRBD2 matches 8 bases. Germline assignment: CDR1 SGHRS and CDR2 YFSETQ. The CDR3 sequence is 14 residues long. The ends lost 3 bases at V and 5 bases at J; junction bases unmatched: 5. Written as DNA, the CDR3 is TGCGCCAGCAGCTGGCCGGGACTAGGAGATACGCAGTATTTT. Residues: CASSWPGLGDTQYF.

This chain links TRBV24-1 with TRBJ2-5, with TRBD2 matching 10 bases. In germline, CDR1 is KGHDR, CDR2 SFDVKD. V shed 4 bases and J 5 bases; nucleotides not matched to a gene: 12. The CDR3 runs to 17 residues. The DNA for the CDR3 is TGTGCCACCAGTGAGGCTAGCGGGAGTCTTGCCAGGGAGACCCAGTACTTC. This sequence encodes CATSEASGSLARETQYF.

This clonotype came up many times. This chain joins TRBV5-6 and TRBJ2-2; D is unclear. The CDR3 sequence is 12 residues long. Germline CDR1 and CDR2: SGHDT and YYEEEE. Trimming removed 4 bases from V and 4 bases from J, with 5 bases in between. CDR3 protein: CASSPPTGELFF. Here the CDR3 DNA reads TGTGCCAGCAGCCCGCCCACCGGGGAGCTGTTTTTT.

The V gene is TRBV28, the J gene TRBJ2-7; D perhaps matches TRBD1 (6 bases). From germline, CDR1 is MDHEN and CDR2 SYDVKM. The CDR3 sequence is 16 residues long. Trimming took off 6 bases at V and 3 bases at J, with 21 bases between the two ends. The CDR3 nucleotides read TGTGCCAGCAGCCCCACCGTGAGGGGGATGAACTACGAGCAGTACGTC. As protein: CASSPTVRGMNYEQYV.

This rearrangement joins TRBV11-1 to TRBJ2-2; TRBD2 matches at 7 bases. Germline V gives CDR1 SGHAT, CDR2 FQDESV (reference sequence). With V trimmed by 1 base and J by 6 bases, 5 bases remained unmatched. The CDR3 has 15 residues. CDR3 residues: CASSLVSAGSGELFF. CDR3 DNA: TGTGCCAGCAGCTTAGTGTCAGCGGGATCCGGGGAGCTGTTTTTT.

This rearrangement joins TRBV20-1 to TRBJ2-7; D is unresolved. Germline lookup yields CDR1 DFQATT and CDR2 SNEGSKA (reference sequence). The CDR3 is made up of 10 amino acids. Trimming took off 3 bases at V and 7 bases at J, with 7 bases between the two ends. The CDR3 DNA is TGCAGTGCTAGTGGGAAGGAGCAGTACGTC. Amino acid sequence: CSASGKEQYV.

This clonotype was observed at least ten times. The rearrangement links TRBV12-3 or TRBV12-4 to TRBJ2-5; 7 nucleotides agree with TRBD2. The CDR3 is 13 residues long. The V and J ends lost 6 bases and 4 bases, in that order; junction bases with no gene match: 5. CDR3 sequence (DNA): TGTGCCAGCAGCCCCCCGGGGGGAGAGACCCAGTACTTC. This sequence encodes CASSPPGGETQYF.

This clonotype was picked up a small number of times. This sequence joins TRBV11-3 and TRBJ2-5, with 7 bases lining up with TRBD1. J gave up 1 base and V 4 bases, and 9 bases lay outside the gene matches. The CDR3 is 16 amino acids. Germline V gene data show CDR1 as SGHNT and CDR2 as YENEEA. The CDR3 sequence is CASSSNRWDSQETQYF. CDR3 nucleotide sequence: TGTGCCAGCAGCTCGAACAGATGGGACAGCCAAGAGACCCAGTACTTC.

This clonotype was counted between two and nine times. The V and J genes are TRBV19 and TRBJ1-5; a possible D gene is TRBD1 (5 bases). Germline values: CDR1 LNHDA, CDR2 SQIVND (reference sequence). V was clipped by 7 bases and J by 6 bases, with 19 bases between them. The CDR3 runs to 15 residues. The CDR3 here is CASNGGKGPGQPQHF. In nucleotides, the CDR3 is TGTGCCAGTAATGGGGGGAAGGGTCCCGGTCAGCCCCAGCATTTT.

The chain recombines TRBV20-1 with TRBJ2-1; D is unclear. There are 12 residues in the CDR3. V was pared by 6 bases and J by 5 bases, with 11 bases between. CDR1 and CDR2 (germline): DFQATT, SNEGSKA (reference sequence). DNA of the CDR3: TGCAGTGCCGACGACTGGAACAATGAGCAGTTCTTC. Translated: CSADDWNNEQFF.

CDR3 sequence (DNA): TGTGCCAGCAACTCTCCGGGACAGGTCGGTGGGCAGTACTTC. The encoded protein is CASNSPGQVGGQYF. The chain links TRBV28 to TRBJ2-7; TRBD1 matches 8 bases. J lost 9 bases, V lost 7 bases, and 14 bases had no gene match. This CDR3 has 14 residues. CDR1 MDHEN and CDR2 SYDVKM come from the germline V gene.